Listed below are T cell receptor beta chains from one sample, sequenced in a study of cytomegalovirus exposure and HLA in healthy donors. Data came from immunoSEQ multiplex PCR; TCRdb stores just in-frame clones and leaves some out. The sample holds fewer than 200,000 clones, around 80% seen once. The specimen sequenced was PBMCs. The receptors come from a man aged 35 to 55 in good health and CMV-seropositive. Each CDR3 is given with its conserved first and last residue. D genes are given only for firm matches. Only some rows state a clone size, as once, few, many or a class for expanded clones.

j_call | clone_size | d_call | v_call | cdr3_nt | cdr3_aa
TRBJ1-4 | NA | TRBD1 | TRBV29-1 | TGCAGCGTCGGACAGGGGAGTAATGAAAAACTGTTTTTT | CSVGQGSNEKLFF
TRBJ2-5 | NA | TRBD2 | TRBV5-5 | TGTGCCAGCAGCGTAGGGACTAGCGTAGAGACCCAGTACTTC | CASSVGTSVETQYF
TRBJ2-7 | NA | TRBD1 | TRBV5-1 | TGCGCCAGCAGCCCGGGGGACAGGGGGATCGTATCCTACGAGCAGTACTTC | CASSPGDRGIVSYEQYF
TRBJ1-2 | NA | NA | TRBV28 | TGTGCCAGCAGTTTATTGGGGGGGGACTATGGCTACACCTTC | CASSLLGGDYGYTF
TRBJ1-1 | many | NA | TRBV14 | TGTGCCAGCAGCCGCACAAACACTGAAGCTTTCTTT | CASSRTNTEAFF
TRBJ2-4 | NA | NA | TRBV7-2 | TGTGCCAGCAGCCTCAGGGGGGCTCCGGCTCTAGCCAAAAACATTCAGTACTTC | CASSLRGAPALAKNIQYF
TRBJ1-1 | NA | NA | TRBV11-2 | TGTGCCAGCAGCTTAGTCCCACAGGGATGGACTGAAGCTTTCTTT | CASSLVPQGWTEAFF
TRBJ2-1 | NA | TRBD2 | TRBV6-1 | TGTGCCAGCAGTGCCTATCCGGGACTACAGAGCTCCTACAATGAGCAGTTCTTC | CASSAYPGLQSSYNEQFF
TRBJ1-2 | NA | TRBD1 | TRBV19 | TGTGCCAGTAGGGGACAGTTATATGGCTACACCTTC | CASRGQLYGYTF
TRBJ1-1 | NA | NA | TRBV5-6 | TGTGCCAGCAGCTTAGAGCGACAGGTCCTGAACACTGAAGCTTTCTTT | CASSLERQVLNTEAFF
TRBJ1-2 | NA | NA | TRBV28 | TGTGCCAGCAGTTTTTTGATGGGGCCCTATGGCCACACCTTC | CASSFLMGPYGHTF
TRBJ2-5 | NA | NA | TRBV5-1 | TGCGCCAGCAGCTTGTCTCCCTCCTCCGGGGAGACCCAGTACTTC | CASSLSPSSGETQYF
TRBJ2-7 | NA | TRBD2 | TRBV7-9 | TGTGCCAGCAGCTTAAGAGCGGGGGCATACGAGCAGTACTTC | CASSLRAGAYEQYF
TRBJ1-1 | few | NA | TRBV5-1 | TGCGCCAGCAGCTTATCGCAGGGAGGGGGCACTGAAGCTTTCTTT | CASSLSQGGGTEAFF
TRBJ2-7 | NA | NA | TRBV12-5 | TGTGCTAGTGGTTTCGGGGCCTACGAGCAGTACTTC | CASGFGAYEQYF
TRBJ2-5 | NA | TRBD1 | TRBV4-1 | TGTGCCAGCAGCCGTAGGACAGGGGAGTCCCAAGAGACCCAGTACTTC | CASSRRTGESQETQYF
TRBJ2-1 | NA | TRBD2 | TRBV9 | TGTGCCAGCAGCGTAGGGGCGGGGGGGGACTATGAGCAGTTCTTC | CASSVGAGGDYEQFF
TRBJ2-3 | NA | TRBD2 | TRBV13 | TGTGCCAGCAGCTTACCGGGGAGGGCAGATACGCAGTATTTT | CASSLPGRADTQYF
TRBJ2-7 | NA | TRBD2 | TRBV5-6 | TGTGCCAGCAGCTTGGTCGGGGGAGGGCCCTCCGAGCAGTACTTC | CASSLVGGGPSEQYF
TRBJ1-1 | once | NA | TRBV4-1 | TGCGCCAGCAGCCACCAAGGGGAGGGGCACACTGAAGCTTTCTTT | CASSHQGEGHTEAFF
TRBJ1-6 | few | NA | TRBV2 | TGTGCCAGCGCGGGATCGAGTAATTCACCCCTCCACTTT | CASAGSSNSPLHF
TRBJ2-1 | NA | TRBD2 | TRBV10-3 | TGTGCCAACGCACTACTAGCGGGAGCCCCTTACAATGAGCAGTTCTTC | CANALLAGAPYNEQFF
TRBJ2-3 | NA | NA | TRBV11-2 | TGTGCCAGCAGCTTGAAGGGGGTGAGCACAGATACGCAGTATTTT | CASSLKGVSTDTQYF
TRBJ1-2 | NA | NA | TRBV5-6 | TGTGCCAGCAGCTCCAAAGACAGATCCTATGGCTACACCTTC | CASSSKDRSYGYTF